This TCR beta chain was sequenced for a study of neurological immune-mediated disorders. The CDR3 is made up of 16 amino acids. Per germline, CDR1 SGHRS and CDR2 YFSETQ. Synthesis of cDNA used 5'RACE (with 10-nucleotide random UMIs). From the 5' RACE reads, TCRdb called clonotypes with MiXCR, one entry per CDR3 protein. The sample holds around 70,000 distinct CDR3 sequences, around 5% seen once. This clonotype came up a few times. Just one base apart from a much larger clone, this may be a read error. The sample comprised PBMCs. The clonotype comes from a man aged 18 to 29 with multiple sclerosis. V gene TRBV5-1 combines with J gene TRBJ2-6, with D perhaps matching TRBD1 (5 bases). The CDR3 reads CASSLEGFSGAKVLTF. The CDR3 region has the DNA TGCGCCAGCAGCTTGGAAGGGTTCTCTGGGGCCAAAGTCCTGACTTTC.